This is a list of T cell receptor beta chains from one sample in a study of T cell responses to AZD1222 COVID-19 vaccine. The assay was immunoSEQ multiplex PCR, and TCRdb's table has in-frame clones only and misses some. The sample gives 150,000 to 200,000 clones, approximately 90% of which show up once; 4% to 4.5% is in the top ten. The starting material was peripheral blood, obtained 28 days after the second dose of the MenACWY control vaccine. These receptors all stem from an adult who received the MenACWY meningococcal vaccine as a control. The CDR3 runs from the conserved cysteine through the conserved F or W. Each record gives: clone size, J gene, V gene, D gene, CDR3 protein, CDR3 DNA. The D gene is left open where the match is weak. Expanded clones get a size class; other rows say once, few or many, or leave the size out.

clone_size: .
j_call: TRBJ1-4
v_call: TRBV30
d_call: .
cdr3_aa: CAWGGGGRNEKLFF
cdr3_nt: TGTGCCTGGGGAGGGGGGGGTCGTAATGAAAAACTGTTTTTT

clone_size: .
j_call: TRBJ1-6
v_call: TRBV6-5
d_call: .
cdr3_aa: CASSPVQVYDSPLHF
cdr3_nt: TGTGCCAGCAGTCCCGTACAGGTTTATGATTCACCCCTCCACTTT

clone_size: .
j_call: TRBJ1-3
v_call: TRBV3-1/TRBV3-2
d_call: .
cdr3_aa: CASSPGLPKGNTIYF
cdr3_nt: TGTGCCAGCAGCCCGGGGCTTCCGAAGGGAAACACCATATATTTT

clone_size: .
j_call: TRBJ2-7
v_call: TRBV6-2/TRBV6-3
d_call: .
cdr3_aa: CASSTVTYEQYF
cdr3_nt: TGTGCCAGCAGTACCGTCACCTACGAGCAGTACTTC

clone_size: .
j_call: TRBJ1-1
v_call: TRBV2
d_call: .
cdr3_aa: CASSETGQVAFF
cdr3_nt: TGTGCCAGCAGTGAAACGGGACAAGTAGCTTTCTTT

clone_size: .
j_call: TRBJ1-2
v_call: TRBV28
d_call: .
cdr3_aa: CASKGTGDYTF
cdr3_nt: TGTGCCAGCAAAGGGACGGGAGACTACACCTTC

clone_size: once
j_call: TRBJ2-5
v_call: TRBV28
d_call: .
cdr3_aa: CASGRETQYF
cdr3_nt: TGTGCCAGCGGCAGAGAGACCCAGTACTTC

clone_size: .
j_call: TRBJ1-2
v_call: TRBV29-1
d_call: .
cdr3_aa: CSVEKLSERALNGYTF
cdr3_nt: TGCAGCGTCGAAAAATTGTCGGAGAGGGCCCTAAACGGCTACACCTTC

clone_size: .
j_call: TRBJ2-1
v_call: TRBV6-5
d_call: TRBD2
cdr3_aa: CASSDGLAGSNEQFF
cdr3_nt: TGTGCCAGCAGCGATGGACTAGCGGGTAGCAATGAGCAGTTCTTC

clone_size: .
j_call: TRBJ2-1
v_call: TRBV27
d_call: TRBD2
cdr3_aa: CASSFQAGEPKQFF
cdr3_nt: TGTGCCAGCAGTTTCCAAGCGGGAGAACCCAAGCAGTTCTTC

clone_size: .
j_call: TRBJ1-6
v_call: TRBV6-1
d_call: .
cdr3_aa: CASSDPAEEGGSPLHF
cdr3_nt: TGTGCCAGCAGTGACCCGGCGGAGGAAGGAGGATCACCCCTCCACTTT

clone_size: few
j_call: TRBJ2-3
v_call: TRBV12-5
d_call: .
cdr3_aa: CASGLSGRTDTQYF
cdr3_nt: TGTGCTAGTGGTTTAAGCGGGCGCACAGATACGCAGTATTTT

clone_size: .
j_call: TRBJ2-1
v_call: TRBV6-5
d_call: TRBD2
cdr3_aa: CASSWTGTSGKDEQFF
cdr3_nt: TGTGCCAGCAGTTGGACCGGGACTAGCGGGAAGGATGAGCAGTTCTTC

clone_size: .
j_call: TRBJ1-2
v_call: TRBV7-2
d_call: TRBD1
cdr3_aa: CASSPTGTDGYTF
cdr3_nt: TGTGCCAGCAGCCCGACAGGGACTGACGGCTACACCTTC

clone_size: once
j_call: TRBJ2-1
v_call: TRBV10-3
d_call: TRBD2
cdr3_aa: CAISDVMASGSYNEQFF
cdr3_nt: TGTGCCATCAGTGATGTGATGGCTAGCGGGAGTTACAATGAGCAGTTCTTC

clone_size: few
j_call: TRBJ1-2
v_call: TRBV6-2/TRBV6-3
d_call: .
cdr3_aa: CASSFSTHNYGYTF
cdr3_nt: TGTGCCAGCAGTTTTTCGACTCATAACTATGGCTACACCTTC

clone_size: .
j_call: TRBJ2-1
v_call: TRBV7-2
d_call: TRBD2
cdr3_aa: CASSLEDRGLAGQFF
cdr3_nt: TGTGCCAGCAGCTTAGAGGATCGGGGACTAGCGGGCCAGTTCTTC

clone_size: .
j_call: TRBJ2-7
v_call: TRBV5-1
d_call: .
cdr3_aa: CASSGVNGYEQYF
cdr3_nt: TGCGCCAGCAGCGGGGTCAATGGGTACGAGCAGTACTTC

clone_size: .
j_call: TRBJ2-7
v_call: TRBV28
d_call: TRBD1
cdr3_aa: CASSEPGQVDYEQYF
cdr3_nt: TGTGCCAGCAGTGAGCCGGGACAGGTAGACTACGAGCAGTACTTC

clone_size: .
j_call: TRBJ2-3
v_call: TRBV27
d_call: .
cdr3_aa: CASSLFQVAVTSTDTQYF
cdr3_nt: TGTGCCAGCAGTTTATTTCAGGTAGCGGTGACTAGCACAGATACGCAGTATTTT

clone_size: .
j_call: TRBJ1-5
v_call: TRBV9
d_call: TRBD1
cdr3_aa: CASSAGGDSRNQPQHF
cdr3_nt: TGTGCCAGCAGCGCCGGAGGGGACAGTCGAAATCAGCCCCAGCATTTT

clone_size: .
j_call: TRBJ1-2
v_call: TRBV19
d_call: .
cdr3_aa: CASSTPTGLYYGYTF
cdr3_nt: TGTGCCAGTAGTACCCCCACGGGGTTATATTATGGCTACACCTTC

clone_size: .
j_call: TRBJ2-7
v_call: TRBV30
d_call: .
cdr3_aa: CASSKALEGYEQYF
cdr3_nt: TGTGCCTCTTCTAAGGCTTTGGAAGGGTACGAGCAGTACTTC

clone_size: .
j_call: TRBJ2-3
v_call: TRBV6-4
d_call: .
cdr3_aa: CASSAELADTQYF
cdr3_nt: TGTGCCAGCAGTGCGGAACTAGCAGATACGCAGTATTTT

clone_size: .
j_call: TRBJ2-7
v_call: TRBV7-9
d_call: .
cdr3_aa: CASSPTSQEQYF
cdr3_nt: TGTGCCAGCAGCCCCACTAGTCAGGAGCAGTACTTC

clone_size: .
j_call: TRBJ2-3
v_call: TRBV6-5
d_call: .
cdr3_aa: CASSLTTDTQYF
cdr3_nt: TGTGCCAGCTCCCTGACCACAGATACGCAGTATTTT

clone_size: .
j_call: TRBJ1-1
v_call: TRBV6-5
d_call: .
cdr3_aa: CASSRHRERDTEAFF
cdr3_nt: TGTGCCAGCAGTAGACACAGGGAGAGGGACACTGAAGCTTTCTTT

clone_size: .
j_call: TRBJ1-1
v_call: TRBV14
d_call: .
cdr3_aa: CASSQESWRLNTEAFF
cdr3_nt: TGTGCCAGCAGCCAAGAGTCGTGGCGGTTGAACACTGAAGCTTTCTTT

clone_size: few
j_call: TRBJ2-7
v_call: TRBV7-8
d_call: TRBD2
cdr3_aa: CASRGFGTSGRGEQYF
cdr3_nt: TGTGCCAGCAGGGGGTTTGGGACTAGCGGGAGGGGTGAGCAGTACTTC

clone_size: .
j_call: TRBJ2-5
v_call: TRBV7-2
d_call: TRBD2
cdr3_aa: CASSLTSGRGETQYF
cdr3_nt: TGTGCCAGCAGCTTAACTAGCGGGAGAGGAGAGACCCAGTACTTC

clone_size: .
j_call: TRBJ1-1
v_call: TRBV7-9
d_call: .
cdr3_aa: CASSSLFEGLEAFF
cdr3_nt: TGTGCCAGCAGCTCTCTCTTTGAGGGGCTAGAAGCTTTCTTT

clone_size: .
j_call: TRBJ1-5
v_call: TRBV28
d_call: .
cdr3_aa: CASSYSFPRGGNQPQHF
cdr3_nt: TGTGCCAGCAGTTACAGCTTCCCCAGGGGTGGCAATCAGCCCCAGCATTTT

clone_size: .
j_call: TRBJ1-1
v_call: TRBV4-2
d_call: .
cdr3_aa: CASSQYPGGTEAFF
cdr3_nt: TGTGCCAGCAGCCAATATCCCGGGGGGACTGAAGCTTTCTTT

clone_size: .
j_call: TRBJ1-5
v_call: TRBV6-2/TRBV6-3
d_call: .
cdr3_aa: CASSYSYQPQHF
cdr3_nt: TGTGCCAGCAGTTACTCGTATCAGCCCCAGCATTTT

clone_size: .
j_call: TRBJ2-7
v_call: TRBV7-9
d_call: .
cdr3_aa: CASSLGRSGGGSSYEQYF
cdr3_nt: TGTGCCAGCAGCTTGGGGCGGTCAGGAGGGGGATCATCCTACGAGCAGTACTTC

clone_size: .
j_call: TRBJ1-1
v_call: TRBV4-3
d_call: .
cdr3_aa: CASSQAGGENGEAFF
cdr3_nt: TGCGCCAGCAGCCAAGCCGGGGGGGAAAATGGTGAAGCTTTCTTT

clone_size: few
j_call: TRBJ1-5
v_call: TRBV28
d_call: TRBD1
cdr3_aa: CASSDTGGNQPQHF
cdr3_nt: TGTGCCAGCAGTGACACAGGGGGCAATCAGCCCCAGCATTTT

clone_size: once
j_call: TRBJ2-3
v_call: TRBV10-3
d_call: TRBD2
cdr3_aa: CAISLAGDPDTQYF
cdr3_nt: TGTGCCATCAGTTTAGCGGGAGACCCAGATACGCAGTATTTT

clone_size: .
j_call: TRBJ2-3
v_call: TRBV5-6
d_call: .
cdr3_aa: CASSFGIGTDTQYF
cdr3_nt: TGTGCCAGCAGCTTTGGGATAGGCACAGATACGCAGTATTTT

clone_size: once
j_call: TRBJ1-5
v_call: TRBV18
d_call: .
cdr3_aa: CASSPRGDRQPQHF
cdr3_nt: TGTGCCAGCTCACCACGGGGGGACCGTCAGCCCCAGCATTTT

clone_size: once
j_call: TRBJ2-1
v_call: TRBV6-2/TRBV6-3
d_call: TRBD2
cdr3_aa: CASSPWGLAGPRSYNEQFF
cdr3_nt: TGTGCCAGCAGTCCCTGGGGACTAGCGGGGCCGCGCTCCTACAATGAGCAGTTCTTC

clone_size: once
j_call: TRBJ2-7
v_call: TRBV5-1
d_call: .
cdr3_aa: CASSVASTGLTSYEQYF
cdr3_nt: TGCGCCAGCAGCGTAGCCAGTACGGGACTTACTTCCTACGAGCAGTACTTC

clone_size: .
j_call: TRBJ2-5
v_call: TRBV7-2
d_call: .
cdr3_aa: CASSSPSETQYF
cdr3_nt: TGTGCCAGCAGCTCCCCCTCCGAGACCCAGTACTTC

clone_size: once
j_call: TRBJ2-2
v_call: TRBV10-1
d_call: TRBD2
cdr3_aa: CASSWGLAVNTGELFF
cdr3_nt: TGCGCCAGCAGTTGGGGACTAGCGGTTAACACCGGGGAGCTGTTTTTT

clone_size: .
j_call: TRBJ2-2
v_call: TRBV19
d_call: TRBD2
cdr3_aa: CASMVAGGTGELFF
cdr3_nt: TGTGCCAGTATGGTAGCGGGCGGCACCGGGGAGCTGTTTTTT

clone_size: .
j_call: TRBJ2-1
v_call: TRBV27
d_call: TRBD2
cdr3_aa: CASSSLGEGVFF
cdr3_nt: TGTGCCAGCAGTTCCCTCGGGGAGGGTGTCTTCTTC

clone_size: .
j_call: TRBJ1-5
v_call: TRBV2
d_call: TRBD1
cdr3_aa: CASSGDRATLKQPQHF
cdr3_nt: TGTGCCAGCAGCGGGGACAGGGCAACGCTTAAACAGCCCCAGCATTTT

clone_size: .
j_call: TRBJ1-2
v_call: TRBV5-5
d_call: .
cdr3_aa: CASSLGSTVDYGYTF
cdr3_nt: TGTGCCAGCAGCTTGGGATCGACAGTCGACTATGGCTACACCTTC

clone_size: .
j_call: TRBJ1-4
v_call: TRBV19
d_call: .
cdr3_aa: CASSWGITNEKLFF
cdr3_nt: TGTGCCAGTAGTTGGGGGATTACTAATGAAAAACTGTTTTTT

clone_size: .
j_call: TRBJ2-7
v_call: TRBV9
d_call: TRBD1
cdr3_aa: CASSLLGQGPYEQYF
cdr3_nt: TGTGCCAGCAGTCTTCTTGGACAGGGACCCTACGAGCAGTACTTC

clone_size: .
j_call: TRBJ2-3
v_call: TRBV27
d_call: TRBD2
cdr3_aa: CASSLSTSKLYTDTQYF
cdr3_nt: TGTGCCAGCAGTTTATCGACTAGCAAGCTTTACACAGATACGCAGTATTTT

clone_size: .
j_call: TRBJ1-2
v_call: TRBV29-1
d_call: TRBD1
cdr3_aa: CSAWTGGDYGYTF
cdr3_nt: TGCAGCGCCTGGACAGGGGGGGACTATGGCTACACCTTC

clone_size: once
j_call: TRBJ2-5
v_call: TRBV5-4
d_call: TRBD1
cdr3_aa: CASSFSTGPAWETQYF
cdr3_nt: TGTGCCAGCAGCTTCTCGACAGGGCCCGCCTGGGAGACCCAGTACTTC